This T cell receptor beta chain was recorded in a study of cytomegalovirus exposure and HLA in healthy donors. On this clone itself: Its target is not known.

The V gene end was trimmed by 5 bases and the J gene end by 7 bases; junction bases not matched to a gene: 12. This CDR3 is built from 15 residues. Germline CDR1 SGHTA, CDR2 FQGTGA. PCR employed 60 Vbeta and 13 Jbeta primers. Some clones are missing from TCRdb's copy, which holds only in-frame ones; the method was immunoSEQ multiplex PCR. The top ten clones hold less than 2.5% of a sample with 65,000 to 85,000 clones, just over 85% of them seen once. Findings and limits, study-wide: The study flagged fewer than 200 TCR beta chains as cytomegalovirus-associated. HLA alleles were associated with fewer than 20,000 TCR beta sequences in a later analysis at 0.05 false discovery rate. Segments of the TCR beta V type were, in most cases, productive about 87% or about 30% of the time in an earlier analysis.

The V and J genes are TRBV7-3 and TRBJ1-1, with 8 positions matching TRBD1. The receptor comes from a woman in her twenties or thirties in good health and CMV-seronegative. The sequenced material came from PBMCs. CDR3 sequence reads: CASSGRQGARSEAFF. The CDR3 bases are TGTGCCAGCAGCGGCAGGCAGGGGGCTCGAAGTGAAGCTTTCTTT.